This is a list of T cell receptor beta chains from one sample in a study of blood T cell repertoires in COVID-19. The protocol was immunoSEQ multiplex PCR, while the TCRdb copy is restricted to in-frame clones and leaves out a portion. The sample carries hundreds of thousands of clones, 88% recorded once. Specimen: PBMCs or T cells enriched from blood (not recorded which). The receptor set was obtained from a woman under 40 who had recovered from COVID-19. CDR3s include the opening cysteine and the closing phenylalanine or tryptophan. Each record gives: clone size, J gene, D gene, V gene, CDR3 DNA, CDR3 protein. A D gene is named only where the DNA matches it firmly. Clone sizes are given selectively: once, few, many, or a class where the clone is expanded.

. | TRBJ2-4 | . | TRBV9 | TGTGCCAGCAGCGTAGGACAGGGACTAGCCAAAAACATTCAGTACTTC | CASSVGQGLAKNIQYF
. | TRBJ1-4 | . | TRBV27 | TGTGCCAGCAGCTACAGCCTAACTAATGAAAAACTGTTTTTT | CASSYSLTNEKLFF
few | TRBJ1-3 | . | TRBV5-1 | TGCGCCAGCAGCGGAACAGGGCCTGGAAACACCATATATTTT | CASSGTGPGNTIYF
. | TRBJ1-6 | . | TRBV28 | TGTGCCAGCAGTTCCCAGGGAGGGTCCCTCCACTTT | CASSSQGGSLHF
. | TRBJ2-1 | TRBD2 | TRBV5-5 | TGTGCCAGCAGCCCAACCTGGGGACTAGCGGGTCTTGACAGTGAGCAGTTCTTC | CASSPTWGLAGLDSEQFF
. | TRBJ1-3 | . | TRBV7-2 | TGTGCCAGCAGCTTAGCGCAAGGCAGGGTGAACACCATATATTTT | CASSLAQGRVNTIYF
. | TRBJ1-5 | . | TRBV18 | TGTGCCAGCTCACCACCAGGAGATCAGCCCCAGCATTTT | CASSPPGDQPQHF
. | TRBJ1-2 | . | TRBV7-9 | TGTGCCAGCAGCTTACCAGGGCAGGGGCTCTATGGCTACACCTTC | CASSLPGQGLYGYTF
. | TRBJ2-2 | . | TRBV5-1 | TGCGCCAGCAGCAGTGTCTTACGGGACACCGGGGAGCTGTTTTTT | CASSSVLRDTGELFF
. | TRBJ1-1 | . | TRBV11-3 | TGTGCCAGCAGCTTAGAGGCGGGGGTCACTGAAGCTTTCTTT | CASSLEAGVTEAFF
. | TRBJ2-7 | . | TRBV7-2 | TGTGCCAGCAGCTTCTCTTCGTCGACTGGCTACGAGCAGTACTTC | CASSFSSSTGYEQYF
. | TRBJ2-1 | TRBD2 | TRBV9 | TGTGCCAGCAGCGTAGCCAGCGGGGTCCCCTACAATGAGCAGTTCTTC | CASSVASGVPYNEQFF
. | TRBJ1-5 | TRBD1 | TRBV30 | TGTGCCTGGGGACAGGGTATGGATCAGCCCCAGCATTTT | CAWGQGMDQPQHF
. | TRBJ2-3 | . | TRBV5-4 | TGTGCCAGCAGCTTGTCGCTAGACACAGATACGCAGTATTTT | CASSLSLDTDTQYF
once | TRBJ2-2 | TRBD1 | TRBV10-2 | TGCGCCAGCCGGGACAGGGTAACCGGGGAGCTGTTTTTT | CASRDRVTGELFF
. | TRBJ1-5 | TRBD1 | TRBV11-3 | TGTGCCAGCAGCCCGACAGGGGCCAGCAATCAGCCCCAGCATTTT | CASSPTGASNQPQHF
. | TRBJ2-7 | . | TRBV10-3 | TGTGCCATCGCGGAGAGCTACGAGCAGTACTTC | CAIAESYEQYF
. | TRBJ1-2 | . | TRBV12-5 | TGTGCTAGTGGTTTAACTCGAGGGTTGGGAGGCTACACCTTC | CASGLTRGLGGYTF
. | TRBJ2-2 | . | TRBV7-2 | TGTGCCAGCAGCTTAAGATCGGGGGTGACCGGGGAGCTGTTTTTT | CASSLRSGVTGELFF
. | TRBJ1-1 | . | TRBV28 | TGTGCCAGCAGTTCTCCACTCTACACTGAAGCTTTCTTT | CASSSPLYTEAFF
. | TRBJ1-2 | . | TRBV6-5 | TGTGCCAGCACCACGCATCCAGTTGATGGCTACACCTTC | CASTTHPVDGYTF
. | TRBJ2-3 | TRBD2 | TRBV7-2 | TGTGCCAGCAGCTTGGCGGGAGAAGATACGCAGTATTTT | CASSLAGEDTQYF
. | TRBJ2-7 | . | TRBV29-1 | TGCAGCGTCCGCAGGGAATACGAGCAGTACTTC | CSVRREYEQYF
. | TRBJ1-6 | TRBD1 | TRBV25-1 | TGTGCCAGCAGTGTCGGACAGGGGAATAATTCACCCCTCCACTTT | CASSVGQGNNSPLHF
. | TRBJ1-4 | TRBD1 | TRBV7-9 | TGTGCCAGCAGCTCACAGGGGGCGCGGGGGGAAAAACTGTTTTTT | CASSSQGARGEKLFF
. | TRBJ1-5 | TRBD1 | TRBV6-2/TRBV6-3 | TGTGCCAGCAGTGCGGGAACAGGGGAGAGTCAGCCCCAGCATTTT | CASSAGTGESQPQHF
. | TRBJ1-5 | TRBD1 | TRBV19 | TGTGCCAGTACCTTAGACAGGGACGGCAATCAGCCCCAGCATTTT | CASTLDRDGNQPQHF
. | TRBJ1-2 | . | TRBV20-1 | TGCAGTGCTAGTACGTCAGGGCTTAACTATGGCTACACCTTC | CSASTSGLNYGYTF
. | TRBJ2-7 | . | TRBV30 | TGTGCCTGGAGTCCAAGGGCAGGGCGCCCTTCCTACGAGCAGTACTTC | CAWSPRAGRPSYEQYF
. | TRBJ2-1 | TRBD1 | TRBV28 | TGTGCCAGCCGAACAGGGGTCATTAATGAGCAGTTCTTC | CASRTGVINEQFF
. | TRBJ1-5 | . | TRBV4-1 | TGCGCCAGCAGCCAAGGGTCTTCTGCGGTCTCGCATCAGCCCCAGCATTTT | CASSQGSSAVSHQPQHF
. | TRBJ2-7 | TRBD2 | TRBV7-2 | TGTGCCAGCAGCTCAATCGGGGGGGACTACGAGCAGTACTTC | CASSSIGGDYEQYF
. | TRBJ1-6 | TRBD1 | TRBV5-1 | TGCGCCAGCAGCCTGGGACAGGGGAATTCACCCCTCCACTTT | CASSLGQGNSPLHF
once | TRBJ1-5 | . | TRBV18 | TGTGCCAGCTCACCCGGCGGGGGCAATCAGCCCCAGCATTTT | CASSPGGGNQPQHF
. | TRBJ2-1 | . | TRBV5-1 | TGCGCCAGCAGCTTACTAGAAATCTACAATGAGCAGTTCTTC | CASSLLEIYNEQFF
. | TRBJ1-4 | . | TRBV5-1 | TGCGCCAGCAGCTTGAATAGCGACTTAGAAAAACTGTTTTTT | CASSLNSDLEKLFF
. | TRBJ2-7 | TRBD1 | TRBV20-1 | TGCAGTGCTACTGACAGGGCGCCCTACGAGCAGTACTTC | CSATDRAPYEQYF
once | TRBJ1-1 | . | TRBV28 | TGTGCCAGCAGGGCCCACGAAGCTTTCTTT | CASRAHEAFF
. | TRBJ2-5 | . | TRBV6-2/TRBV6-3 | TGTGCCAGCAGTTACGTAGAGATAAAAAAGCAAGAGACCCAGTACTTC | CASSYVEIKKQETQYF
. | TRBJ1-3 | . | TRBV7-3 | TGTGCCAGCAGCTTAACGGCTAGTGGAAACACCATATATTTT | CASSLTASGNTIYF